This TCR beta chain was observed in a study of control samples from healthy donors and cancer patients. The germline V gene has CDR1 MNHEY and CDR2 SMNVEV (reference sequence). This CDR3 is built from 13 residues. Unmatched junction bases numbered 6, after V lost 2 bases and J lost 11 bases. Using immunoSEQ multiplex PCR, the repertoire was profiled, and TCRdb retains in-frame clones only, with some absent. The sample consists of about 92,000 clones, approximately 82% of them appearing once. Sequencing used blood. This sequence originates from a woman aged 55-69 years in good health. The chain couples TRBV27 to TRBJ1-5, with TRBD1 matching 7 bases. This CDR3 is CASSLGTALAQHF. The CDR3 region has the DNA TGTGCCAGCAGTTTAGGGACAGCCCTGGCCCAGCATTTT.